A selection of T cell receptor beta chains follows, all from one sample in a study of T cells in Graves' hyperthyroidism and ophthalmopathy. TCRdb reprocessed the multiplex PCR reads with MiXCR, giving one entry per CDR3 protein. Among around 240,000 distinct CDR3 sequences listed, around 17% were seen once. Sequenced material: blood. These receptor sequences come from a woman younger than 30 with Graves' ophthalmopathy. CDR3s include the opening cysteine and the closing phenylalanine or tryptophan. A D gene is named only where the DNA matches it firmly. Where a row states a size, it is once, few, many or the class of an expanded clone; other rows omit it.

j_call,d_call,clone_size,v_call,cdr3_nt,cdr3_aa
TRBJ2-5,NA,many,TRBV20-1,TGCAGTGCTCCGAGGGGGGAGACCCAGTACTTC,CSAPRGETQYF
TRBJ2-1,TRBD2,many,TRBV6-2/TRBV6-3,TGTGCCAGCAGTGGACGGGGGACTAGCGGGAGTTACAATGAGCAGTTCTTC,CASSGRGTSGSYNEQFF
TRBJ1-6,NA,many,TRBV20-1,TGCAGTGCTAGAGGTTTCGCCCTCGCTCCCCTCCACTTT,CSARGFALAPLHF
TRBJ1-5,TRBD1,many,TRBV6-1,TGTGCCAGCAGTTTCTCCGGGACAGGGTCCCAGCCCCAGCATTTT,CASSFSGTGSQPQHF
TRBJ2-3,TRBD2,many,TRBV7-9,TGTGCCAGCAGCCCCACCAGCGGGGGCAGCACAGATACGCAGTATTTT,CASSPTSGGSTDTQYF
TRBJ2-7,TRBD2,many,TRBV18,TGTGCCAGCTTCTCGACTCAAGCGGGAGATAGAGACGAGCAGTACTTC,CASFSTQAGDRDEQYF
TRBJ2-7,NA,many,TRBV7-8,TGTGCCAGCAGCTTAGAATCTGGCAGGGTCCGGTACGAGCAGTACTTC,CASSLESGRVRYEQYF
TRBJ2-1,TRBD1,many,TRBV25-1,TGTGCCAGCTCCCCCGGGACAGGGCGCGATGAGCAGTTCTTC,CASSPGTGRDEQFF
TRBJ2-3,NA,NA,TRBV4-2,TGTGCCAGCAGCCAAGATCCCCGGGGCGGGGTCACAGATACGCAGTATTTT,CASSQDPRGGVTDTQYF
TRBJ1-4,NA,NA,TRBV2,TGTGCCAGCAGTGAAGCGCGGACGAGACACGCAACTAATGAAAAACTGTTTTTT,CASSEARTRHATNEKLFF
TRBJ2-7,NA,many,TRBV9,TGTGCCAGCAGCGTAGGCGGGGGCGGTTACGAGCAGTACTTC,CASSVGGGGYEQYF